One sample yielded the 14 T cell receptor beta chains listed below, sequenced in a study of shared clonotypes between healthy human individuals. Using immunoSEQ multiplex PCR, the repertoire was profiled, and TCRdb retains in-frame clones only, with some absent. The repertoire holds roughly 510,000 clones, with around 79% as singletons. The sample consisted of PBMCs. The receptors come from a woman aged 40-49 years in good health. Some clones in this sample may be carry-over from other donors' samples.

This CDR3 reads CASSLSQGSNEQFF. The CDR3, as DNA: TGTGCCAGCAGCTTAAGTCAGGGTTCCAATGAGCAGTTCTTC. The genes are TRBV7-3 and TRBJ2-1, with a tentative D call TRBD1 (5 bases). Trimming pared 1 base from V and 6 bases from J, leaving 10 bases between. The germline CDR1 and CDR2 sequences are SGHTA and FQGTGA. The CDR3 covers 14 residues.

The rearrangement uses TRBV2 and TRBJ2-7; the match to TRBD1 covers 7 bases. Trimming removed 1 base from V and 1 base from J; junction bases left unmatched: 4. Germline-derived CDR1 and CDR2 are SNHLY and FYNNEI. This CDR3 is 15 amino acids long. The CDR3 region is CASSEDRGRSYEQYF. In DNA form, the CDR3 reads TGTGCCAGCAGTGAAGACAGGGGCAGATCCTACGAGCAGTACTTC.

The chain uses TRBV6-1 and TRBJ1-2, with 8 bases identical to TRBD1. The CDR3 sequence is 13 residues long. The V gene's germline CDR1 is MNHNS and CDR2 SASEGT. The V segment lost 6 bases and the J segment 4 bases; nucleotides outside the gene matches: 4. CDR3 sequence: CASSSGQAYGYTF. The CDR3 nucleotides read TGTGCCAGCAGCTCGGGACAGGCCTATGGCTACACCTTC.

CDR3 sequence: CAWSRNNSPLHF. The CDR3, as DNA: TGTGCCTGGAGTAGGAATAATTCACCCCTCCACTTT. This chain links TRBV30 with TRBJ1-6; D is unclear. This CDR3 is built from 12 residues. V gave up 2 bases and J gave up 5 bases, with 4 bases separating them. Germline V gene lookup returns CDR1 GTSNPN and CDR2 SVGIG (reference sequence).

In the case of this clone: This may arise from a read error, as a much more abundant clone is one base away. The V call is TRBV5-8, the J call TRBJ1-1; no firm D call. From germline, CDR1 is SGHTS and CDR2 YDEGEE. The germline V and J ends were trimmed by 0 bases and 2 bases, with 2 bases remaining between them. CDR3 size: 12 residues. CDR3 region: CASSLANTEAFF. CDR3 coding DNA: TGTGCCAGCAGCTTGGCCAACACTGAAGCTTTCTTT.

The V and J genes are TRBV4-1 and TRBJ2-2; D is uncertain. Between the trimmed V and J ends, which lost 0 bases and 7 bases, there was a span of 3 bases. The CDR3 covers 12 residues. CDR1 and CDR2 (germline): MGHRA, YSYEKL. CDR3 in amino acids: CASSQDLGELFF. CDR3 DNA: TGCGCCAGCAGCCAAGATCTCGGGGAGCTGTTTTTT.

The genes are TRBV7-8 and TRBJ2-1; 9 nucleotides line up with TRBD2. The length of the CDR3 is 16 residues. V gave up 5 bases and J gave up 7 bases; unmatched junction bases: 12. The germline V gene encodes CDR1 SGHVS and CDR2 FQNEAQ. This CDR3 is CASSPRRSGSWNEQFF. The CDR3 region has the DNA TGTGCCAGCAGCCCTCGTCGTAGCGGGAGTTGGAATGAGCAGTTCTTC.

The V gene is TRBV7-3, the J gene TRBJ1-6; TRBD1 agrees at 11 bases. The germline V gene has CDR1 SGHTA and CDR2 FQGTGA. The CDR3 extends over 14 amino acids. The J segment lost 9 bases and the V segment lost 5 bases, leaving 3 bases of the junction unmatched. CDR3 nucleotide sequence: TGTGCCAGCAGCCACGGGACAGGGGGTTCACCCCTCCACTTT. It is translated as CASSHGTGGSPLHF.

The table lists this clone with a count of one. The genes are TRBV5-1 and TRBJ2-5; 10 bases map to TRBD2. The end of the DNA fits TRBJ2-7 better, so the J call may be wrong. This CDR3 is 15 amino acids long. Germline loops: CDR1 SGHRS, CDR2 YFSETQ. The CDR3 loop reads CASSHGLAETYEQYF. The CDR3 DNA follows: TGCGCCAGCAGCCACGGACTAGCGGAGACCTACGAGCAGTACTTC.

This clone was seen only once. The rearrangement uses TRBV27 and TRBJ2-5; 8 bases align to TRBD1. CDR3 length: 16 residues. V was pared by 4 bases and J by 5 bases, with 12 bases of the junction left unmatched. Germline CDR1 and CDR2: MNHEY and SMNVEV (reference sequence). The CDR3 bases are TGTGCCAGCAGTTCGCCAAGGACAGGGAAGGGGGAGACCCAGTACTTC. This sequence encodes CASSSPRTGKGETQYF.

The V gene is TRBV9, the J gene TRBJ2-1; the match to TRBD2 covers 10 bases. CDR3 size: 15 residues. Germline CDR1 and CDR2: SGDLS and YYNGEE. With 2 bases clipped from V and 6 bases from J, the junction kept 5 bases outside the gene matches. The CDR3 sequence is CASSVLAGVGNEQFF. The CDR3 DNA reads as TGTGCCAGCAGCGTCCTAGCGGGAGTTGGCAATGAGCAGTTCTTC.

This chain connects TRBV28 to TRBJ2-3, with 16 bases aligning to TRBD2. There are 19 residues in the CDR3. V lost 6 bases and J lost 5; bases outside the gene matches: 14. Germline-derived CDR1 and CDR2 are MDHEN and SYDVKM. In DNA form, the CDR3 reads TGTGCCAGCAGCTTTACCCCGGGACTAGCGGGAGGGCCGGGAGATACGCAGTATTTT. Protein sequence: CASSFTPGLAGGPGDTQYF.

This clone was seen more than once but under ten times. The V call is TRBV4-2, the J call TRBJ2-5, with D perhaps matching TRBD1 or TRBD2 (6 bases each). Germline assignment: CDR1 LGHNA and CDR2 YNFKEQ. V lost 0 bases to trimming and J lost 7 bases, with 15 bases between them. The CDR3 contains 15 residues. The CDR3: CASSQEGASVATQYF. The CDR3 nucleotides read TGTGCCAGCAGCCAAGAGGGGGCTAGCGTAGCGACCCAGTACTTC.

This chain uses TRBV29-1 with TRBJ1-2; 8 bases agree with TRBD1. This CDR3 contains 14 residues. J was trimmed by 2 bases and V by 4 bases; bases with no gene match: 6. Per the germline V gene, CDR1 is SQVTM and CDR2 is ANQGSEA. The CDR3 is CSVVIAGGNYGYTF. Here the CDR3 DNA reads TGCAGCGTTGTGATTGCAGGGGGCAACTATGGCTACACCTTC.